This T cell receptor (beta chain) was captured by sequencing in a study of blood T cell repertoires in COVID-19. In the study overall: Material from acute and convalescent COVID-19 was sourced from the United States, Italy and Spain. PBMCs, B-cell-depleted T cells, or T cells provided the cDNA or gDNA that made up the material.

The germline V gene has CDR1 LGHDT and CDR2 YNNKEL (reference sequence). This CDR3 is 16 amino acids long. V was pared by 0 bases and J by 6 bases, with 16 bases between. Per the original methods: Reference gene primer amplification gave estimated nucleated cell counts. Only in-frame clones appear in the TCRdb table, and some are missing; sequencing was by immunoSEQ multiplex PCR. V, J and clone size derive from that table, while D and trimming were established from the DNA sequence. The table shows 200,000 to 300,000 clones, with 85% occurring only once. This clone came up once. Sequencing used peripheral blood. The genes are TRBV3-1 (or the pseudogene TRBV3-2) and TRBJ2-3; tentative D call: TRBD1 (5 bases). The TCR comes from a woman in her sixties with active or convalescent COVID-19. The CDR3 nucleotides read TGTGCCAGCAGCCAAGAGATGCGATACAGGTCGGATACGCAGTATTTT. This gives the protein CASSQEMRYRSDTQYF.